The 20 T cell receptor beta chains reported below all come from one sample, sequenced in a study of STAT3 mutations in large granular lymphocyte leukemia. No antigens are known for them. Study-wide results and limits: At least one immunodominant TCR beta clonotype appeared in every T-cell large granular lymphocyte leukemia patient.

The protocol was immunoSEQ multiplex PCR, while the TCRdb copy is restricted to in-frame clones and leaves out a portion. Of 40,000 to 50,000 clones listed, around 80% are singletons. What was sequenced was PBMCs. These TCRs come from a human donor with T large granular lymphocyte leukemia. Some clones in this sample may be carry-over from other donors' samples.

The CDR3: CASSLSGSNYGYTF. In nucleotides, the CDR3 is TGTGCCAGCAGCTTATCCGGATCTAACTATGGCTACACCTTC. The rearrangement joins TRBV7-2 to TRBJ1-2; D is uncertain. Germline CDR1 reads SGHTA; CDR2 reads FQGNSA. The CDR3 is 14 amino acids. Trimming took off 2 bases at V and 0 bases at J, with 7 bases between the two ends.

The gene calls are TRBV5-8 and TRBJ1-2; 7 nucleotides agree with TRBD1. The J segment lost 4 bases and the V segment lost 3 bases, leaving 6 bases of the junction unmatched. The length of the CDR3 is 14 residues. Germline V lookup: CDR1 SGHTS, CDR2 YDEGEE. CDR3 sequence: CASSYDRVVYGYTF. CDR3 DNA sequence: TGTGCCAGCAGCTACGACAGGGTTGTCTATGGCTACACCTTC.

The CDR3 reads CSAGQHYEQYV. The CDR3 nucleotides are TGCAGTGCTGGGCAGCACTACGAGCAGTACGTC. This sequence joins TRBV20-1 and TRBJ2-7, with D unclear. This CDR3 is built from 11 residues. The V gene lost 5 bases and the J gene lost 3 bases, with 8 bases spanning the gap. Germline lookup yields CDR1 DFQATT and CDR2 SNEGSKA (reference sequence).

The chain couples TRBV11-3 to TRBJ2-7; D gene ambiguous. There are 15 residues in the CDR3. Germline V CDR1 and CDR2: SGHNT, YENEEA. Trimming removed 5 bases at V and 0 bases at J, with 14 bases between. In DNA form, the CDR3 reads TGTGCCAGCAGCCCCCGGCTCCTGGACTCCTACGAGCAGTACTTC. This codes for CASSPRLLDSYEQYF.

The chain recombines TRBV5-4 with TRBJ1-1; 7 bases align to TRBD1. This CDR3 is 14 amino acids long. Germline V lookup: CDR1 SGHNT, CDR2 YYREEE (reference sequence). Unmatched junction bases numbered 3, after V lost 2 bases and J lost 2 bases. In DNA form, the CDR3 reads TGTGCCAGCAGCTTAGGACAGGCTAACACTGAAGCTTTCTTT. Amino acid sequence: CASSLGQANTEAFF. The complete variable domain, with remaining parts taken from reference TRBV5-4 and TRBJ1-1, reads ETGVTQSPTHLIKTRGQQVTLRCSSQSGHNTVSWYQQALGQGPQFIFQYYREEENGRGNFPPRFSGLQFPNYSSELNVNALELDDSALYLCASSLGQANTEAFFGQGTRLTVV.

This chain joins TRBV5-1 and TRBJ2-7, with D unresolved. Germline values: CDR1 SGHRS, CDR2 YFSETQ. Trimming cost V 6 bases and J 0 bases, with 13 bases left between them. The CDR3 is 14 residues long. The CDR3 sequence is CASTEEGISYEQYF. DNA of the CDR3: TGCGCCAGCACAGAGGAAGGGATCTCCTACGAGCAGTACTTC.

The rearrangement links TRBV15 to TRBJ1-3; D possibly corresponds to TRBD1 (5 bases). Trimming pared 7 bases from V and 0 bases from J, leaving 13 bases between. The CDR3 is made up of 15 amino acids. The germline V gene has CDR1 LNHNV and CDR2 YYDKDF (reference sequence). The CDR3 protein is CATTRDRGSGNTIYF. The DNA of the CDR3 is TGTGCCACCACGAGGGACCGAGGCTCTGGAAACACCATATATTTT.

The rearrangement joins TRBV4-1 to TRBJ1-5; D perhaps matches TRBD1 (5 bases). This CDR3 has 13 amino acids. Trimming took off 2 bases at V and 5 bases at J, with 7 bases between the two ends. The germline CDR1 and CDR2 sequences are MGHRA and YSYEKL. CDR3 sequence (DNA): TGCGCCAGCAGCCAACCGGGGGATCAGCCCCAGCATTTT. Its protein product is CASSQPGDQPQHF.

This clone was counted a few times. The chain links TRBV11-2 to TRBJ2-5; D is undetermined. Germline V gives CDR1 SGHAT, CDR2 FQNNGV. CDR3 length: 11 residues. Trimming removed 5 bases at V and 0 bases at J, with 1 base between. The CDR3: CASSHQETQYF. In DNA, the CDR3 is TGTGCCAGCAGCCACCAAGAGACCCAGTACTTC.

Here the CDR3 reads CACSSGGTDTQYF. The CDR3 DNA is TGTGCCTGCTCTAGCGGGGGCACAGATACGCAGTATTTT. This chain connects TRBV30 to TRBJ2-3; 9 bases map to TRBD2. V trimming: 6 bases; J trimming: 1 base; junction bases outside the gene matches: 2. Germline V lookup: CDR1 GTSNPN, CDR2 SVGIG (reference sequence). CDR3 length: 13 residues.

This sequence joins TRBV19 and TRBJ2-2; D may be TRBD2 (5 bases). Trimming removed 1 base from V and 6 bases from J, with 6 bases in between. The CDR3 loop spans 13 amino acids. The germline gives CDR1 LNHDA, CDR2 SQIVND (reference sequence). CDR3 sequence reads: CASSIGRSGELFF. The CDR3 DNA follows: TGTGCCAGTAGTATAGGGAGGTCCGGGGAGCTGTTTTTT.

This sequence joins TRBV28 and TRBJ1-2; no definite D call. Germline CDR1 and CDR2: MDHEN and SYDVKM. The germline V and J ends were trimmed by 5 bases and 9 bases, with 19 bases remaining between them. This CDR3 contains 14 residues. The CDR3, as DNA: TGTGCCAGCAGTCTTGGGGATCTAAATAGGAGCTACACCTTC. This encodes CASSLGDLNRSYTF.

This sequence joins TRBV6-1 and TRBJ2-6; D is uncertain. The ends were cut back, 1 base at V and 0 bases at J, with 10 bases in the middle. In germline, CDR1 is MNHNS, CDR2 SASEGT. The CDR3 sequence is 17 residues long. CDR3: CASSEVAGASGANVLTF. CDR3 DNA: TGTGCCAGCAGTGAAGTGGCAGGCGCCTCTGGGGCCAACGTCCTGACTTTC.

This sequence joins TRBV5-1 and TRBJ1-2, with a weak D call TRBD1 (5 bases). In germline, CDR1 is SGHRS, CDR2 YFSETQ. CDR3 length equals 14 residues. Trimming left V 0 bases short and J 11 bases short, with 17 bases between. The CDR3 here is CASSLAGTLYSYTF. CDR3 in DNA: TGCGCCAGCAGCTTGGCGGGGACGCTCTATTCTTACACCTTC.

The J gene is TRBJ2-5, the V gene TRBV2, with 10 bases identical to TRBD2. From germline, CDR1 is SNHLY and CDR2 FYNNEI. This CDR3 contains 16 residues. Trimming at V came to 1 base and at J to 5 bases, leaving 7 bases not matched to a gene. The CDR3 sequence is CASSEGSGGAGETQYF. The CDR3 region has the DNA TGTGCCAGCAGTGAAGGCAGCGGGGGGGCCGGGGAGACCCAGTACTTC.

J is TRBJ2-3 and V is TRBV18; D unclear. Deletions cut 2 bases from V and 0 bases from J, with 9 bases between. This CDR3 is built from 15 residues. Germline loops: CDR1 KGHSH, CDR2 LQKENI. CDR3 loop: CASSPRSGSTDTQYF. CDR3 bases: TGTGCCAGCTCACCAAGATCCGGTAGCACAGATACGCAGTATTTT.

The V gene is TRBV19, the J gene TRBJ1-2, with D possibly matching TRBD1 (6 bases). This CDR3 is built from 15 residues. The V gene's germline CDR1 is LNHDA and CDR2 SQIVND (reference sequence). The V gene lost 4 bases and the J gene lost 6 bases, with 18 bases spanning the gap. The CDR3 protein is CASSRRQANSDGYTF. The CDR3 DNA is TGTGCCAGTAGTAGGAGACAGGCCAACTCGGATGGCTACACCTTC.

The genes are TRBV4-2 and TRBJ1-5; possible D gene TRBD1, 5 bases. The CDR3 loop spans 14 amino acids. CDR1 LGHNA and CDR2 YNFKEQ come from the germline V gene. V dropped 0 bases and J dropped 6 bases, with 9 bases sitting between them. The CDR3 nucleotides are TGTGCCAGCAGCCAAGAAGCGGGGGGTCAGCCCCAGCATTTT. Its protein is CASSQEAGGQPQHF.

The V call is TRBV5-4, the J call TRBJ1-2, with 7 bases that match TRBD1. Germline CDR1 reads SGHNT; CDR2 reads YYREEE (reference sequence). CDR3 length: 14 amino acids. Trimming at V came to 3 bases and at J to 2 bases, leaving 4 bases not matched to a gene. CDR3 in amino acids: CASSSPQGNYGYTF. CDR3 nucleotides: TGTGCCAGCAGCTCCCCACAGGGGAACTATGGCTACACCTTC.

The genes are TRBV18 and TRBJ2-7; D is unresolved. The CDR3 has 13 amino acids. Germline V CDR1 and CDR2: KGHSH, LQKENI. V lost 3 bases, J lost 0 bases, and 6 bases lay in between. The CDR3 loop reads CASSPGPSYEQYF. Written as DNA, the CDR3 is TGTGCCAGCTCACCCGGTCCCTCCTACGAGCAGTACTTC.